Listed here are 10 T cell receptor beta chains from one sample, sequenced in a study of cytomegalovirus exposure and HLA in healthy donors. The PCR made use of 60 Vbeta and 13 Jbeta primers. Using immunoSEQ multiplex PCR, the repertoire was profiled, and TCRdb retains in-frame clones only, with some absent. The sample lists some 210,000 clones; roughly 73% were seen once. The sample taken for sequencing was PBMCs. The source is a woman under 40 in good health and CMV-seropositive.

The genes are TRBV7-2 and TRBJ1-2, with TRBD1 identical over 8 bases. The CDR3 is 14 amino acids. V dropped 1 base and J dropped 5; count of bases not matched to a gene: 3. Per germline, CDR1 SGHTA and CDR2 FQGNSA. The CDR3 DNA reads as TGTGCCAGCAGCTTAGGGGGACAGGCTTATGGCTACACCTTC. It yields the protein CASSLGGQAYGYTF.

This clone is a singleton in its sample. This sequence joins TRBV23-1 and TRBJ2-1; 7 positions match TRBD2. TRBV23-1 is an ORF, and what it does is uncertain. There are 11 residues in the CDR3. Trimming took 2 bases from V and 15 from J; bases not matched to a gene: 4. The CDR3 loop is CASSQSGVSFF. Here the CDR3 DNA reads TGCGCCAGCAGTCAAAGCGGGGTGTCGTTCTTC.

The chain recombines TRBV27 with TRBJ2-1, with 8 bases aligning to TRBD2. Germline values: CDR1 MNHEY, CDR2 SMNVEV (reference sequence). This CDR3 comprises 17 residues. Trimming at V came to 2 bases and at J to 4 bases, leaving 10 bases not matched to a gene. The DNA of the CDR3 is TGTGCCAGCAGTTTAGATAAGCGGGAGAGGGGGTACAATGAGCAGTTCTTC. This codes for CASSLDKRERGYNEQFF.

V gene TRBV11-2 combines with J gene TRBJ2-1, with 7 nucleotides matching TRBD2. J lost 2 bases, V lost 1 base, and 2 bases had no gene match. The CDR3 has 15 amino acids. In germline, CDR1 is SGHAT, CDR2 FQNNGV. The chain's CDR3 is CASSLGGSTYNEQFF. In nucleotides, the CDR3 is TGTGCCAGCAGCTTAGGCGGGAGCACCTACAATGAGCAGTTCTTC.

With respect to this clone: Distinct nucleotide sequences in the sample also encode this CDR3. Written as DNA, the CDR3 is TGCGCCAGCAGCTTAGGGACAGGGGGCTACGAGCAGTACTTC. It specifies CASSLGTGGYEQYF. V usage is TRBV5-1 and J usage is TRBJ2-7; 11 bases align to TRBD1. Germline V gene sequence: CDR1 SGHRS, CDR2 YFSETQ. The CDR3 extends over 14 amino acids. Trimming removed 2 bases from V and 3 bases from J; junction bases left unmatched: 1.

The chain employs TRBV27 and TRBJ1-5; 9 bases align to TRBD1. V dropped 3 bases and J dropped 3; count of bases not matched to a gene: 3. Germline-derived CDR1 and CDR2 are MNHEY and SMNVEV (reference sequence). The CDR3 loop spans 15 amino acids. In DNA, the CDR3 is TGTGCCAGCAGTTTGGGACAGGGAGACAATCAGCCCCAGCATTTT. This translates into CASSLGQGDNQPQHF.

The chain employs TRBV6-5 and TRBJ2-1, with 11 bases identical to TRBD2. The CDR3 runs to 15 residues. Germline lookup yields CDR1 MNHEY and CDR2 SVGAGI. V was pared by 2 bases and J by 6 bases, with 3 bases of the junction left unmatched. In DNA, the CDR3 is TGTGCCAGCAGTTACCGTCTAGCGGGAGGCAATGAGCAGTTCTTC. Amino acids: CASSYRLAGGNEQFF.

The chain has TRBV4-3 and TRBJ2-5, with a tentative D call TRBD2 (5 bases). Germline CDR1 and CDR2: LGHNA and YSLEER. The CDR3 has 15 residues. The V end was cut by 1 base, the J end by 5 bases, with 14 bases between. CDR3: CASSQGREGRETQYF. DNA of the CDR3: TGCGCCAGCAGCCAAGGCCGCGAGGGCCGGGAGACCCAGTACTTC.

The chain is built from TRBV10-3 and TRBJ2-3; 7 nucleotides match TRBD2. V lost 3 bases and J lost 4; bases outside the gene matches: 7. The length of the CDR3 is 15 residues. Germline CDR1 ENHRY, CDR2 SYGVKD. The CDR3 coding sequence is TGTGCCATCAGTGAATCTGCGGGAGTACCAGATACGCAGTATTTT. Amino acid sequence: CAISESAGVPDTQYF.

In its sample, this clone was seen once. The genes are TRBV19 and TRBJ2-1, with TRBD2 matching 7 bases. The CDR3 contains 15 residues. The germline gives CDR1 LNHDA, CDR2 SQIVND (reference sequence). V trimming: 2 bases; J trimming: 9 bases; junction bases outside the gene matches: 10. The CDR3 nucleotides are TGTGCCAGTAGTATACGACTAGCTCTTTGGGGTGAGCAGTTCTTC. Its translation is CASSIRLALWGEQFF.